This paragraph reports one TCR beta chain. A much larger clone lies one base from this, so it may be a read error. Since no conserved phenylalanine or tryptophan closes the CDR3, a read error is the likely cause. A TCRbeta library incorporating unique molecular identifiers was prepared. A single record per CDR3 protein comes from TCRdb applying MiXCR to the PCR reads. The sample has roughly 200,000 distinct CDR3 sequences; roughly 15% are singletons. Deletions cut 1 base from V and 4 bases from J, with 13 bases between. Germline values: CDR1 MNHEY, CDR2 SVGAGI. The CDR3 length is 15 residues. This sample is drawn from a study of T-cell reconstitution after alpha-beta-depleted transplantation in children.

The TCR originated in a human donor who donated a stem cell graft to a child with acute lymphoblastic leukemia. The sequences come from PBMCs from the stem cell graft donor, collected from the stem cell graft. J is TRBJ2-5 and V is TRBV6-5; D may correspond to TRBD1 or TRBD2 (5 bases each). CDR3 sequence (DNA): TGTGCCAGCAGTTACTTAGGGGAGTCTAGAGAGACCCAGTACCTC. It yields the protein CASSYLGESRETQYL.